This TCR beta chain originates from a study of blood T cell repertoires in COVID-19. Study as a whole: The origin of the acute and convalescent COVID-19 samples was the United States, Italy and Spain. In each case, the material was cDNA or gDNA derived from T cells, B-cell-depleted T cells, or PBMCs.

There are 15 residues in the CDR3. V was trimmed by 0 bases and J by 8 bases, leaving 13 bases between them. The V gene's germline CDR1 is SEHNR and CDR2 FQNEAQ (reference sequence). As processed by the authors: Amplifying reference gene primers gave estimates of nucleated cell counts. The assay was immunoSEQ multiplex PCR, and TCRdb's table has in-frame clones only and misses some. V and J calls and clone size are given by that table; D and trimming were obtained from the DNA. The sample shows some 200,000 clones, 88% of them seen only once. The specimen was peripheral blood. The source is a man between 65 and 80 years old with acute or convalescent COVID-19. The chain carries TRBV7-9 and TRBJ1-4; tentatively, D is TRBD1 (5 bases). The CDR3 spells CASSLALRGEEKLFF. Written as DNA, the CDR3 is TGTGCCAGCAGCTTAGCGTTGCGGGGGGAAGAAAAACTGTTTTTT.